This TCR beta chain was profiled in a study of T-cell reconstitution after alpha-beta-depleted transplantation in children. This clonotype was seen a few times. V was pared by 4 bases and J by 5 bases, with 9 bases of the junction left unmatched. The CDR3 extends over 16 amino acids. The germline gives CDR1 MNHEY, CDR2 SVGEGT. The TCRbeta library was prepared with unique molecular identifiers. TCRdb analysed the PCR reads with MiXCR anew, one entry per CDR3 protein. The profile covers 300,000 to 400,000 distinct CDR3 sequences, with roughly 15% appearing a single time and 3.5% to 4.5% taken by the ten largest.

The rearrangement uses TRBV6-2 or TRBV6-3 and TRBJ2-5; TRBD2 matches at 11 bases. This clonotype originated in a human donor who donated a stem cell graft to a child with Fanconi anemia. The sequences come from PBMCs, collected from the stem cell graft. CDR3 nucleotide sequence: TGTGCCAGCAGTTCCCCGCGACTAGCGGGGACGGAGACCCAGTACTTC. Its translation: CASSSPRLAGTETQYF.